One T cell receptor beta chain is described in this entry. Its antigen is not identified. The data are from a study of T cells after yellow fever vaccination. Trimming left V 7 bases short and J 1 base short, with 12 bases between. Germline CDR1 is MNHNS and CDR2 is SASEGT. The CDR3 loop spans 14 amino acids. The 5'RACE template-switching step produced TCR cDNA and added a universal primer site and UMIs. In TCRdb, the 5' RACE reads were re-called with MiXCR into one record per CDR3 protein. The repertoire holds around 550,000 distinct CDR3 sequences, 15% to 20% seen once, with roughly an eighth in the top ten. Study-wide findings and caveats: Clonotypes found in both CD4 and CD8 compartments made up a small share. The presence of abundant clonotypes contaminating from the bulk population was possible in FACS-sorted repertoires.

This TCR was recovered from a young man who received the YFV17D yellow fever vaccine. This rearrangement joins TRBV6-1 to TRBJ2-3; D might be TRBD1 (6 bases). The material was PBMCs, obtained 15 days after the yellow fever booster vaccination. The CDR3 here is CASNNRAGTDTQYF. CDR3 nucleotides: TGTGCCAGCAACAACAGGGCGGGCACAGATACGCAGTATTTT.